One and the same sample provided the 29 T cell receptor beta chains below, sequenced in a study of blood T cell repertoires in COVID-19. Sequencing used immunoSEQ multiplex PCR; TCRdb keeps in-frame clones, though not all of them. In the table there are around 170,000 clones, 75% to 80% of which are singletons. Material for sequencing was peripheral blood. Receptor source: a woman over 75 with acute or convalescent COVID-19.

The genes are TRBV6-5 and TRBJ1-5, with TRBD1 identical over 7 bases. Losses at the gene ends were 8 bases for V and 4 bases for J; bases not matched to a gene: 8. The CDR3 consists of 14 residues. Germline V gives CDR1 MNHEY, CDR2 SVGAGI. The CDR3 is CASARDRSNQPQHF. CDR3 DNA: TGTGCCAGCGCCCGGGACAGATCTAATCAGCCCCAGCATTTT.

The chain joins TRBV18 to TRBJ2-5, with D possibly being TRBD2 (6 bases). V dropped 4 bases and J dropped 1 base, with 10 bases sitting between them. From germline, CDR1 is KGHSH and CDR2 LQKENI. This CDR3 comprises 14 residues. The CDR3 region has the DNA TGTGCCAGCTCACTAGGGACTTCCCAAGAGACCCAGTACTTC. This gives the protein CASSLGTSQETQYF.

This rearrangement joins TRBV11-2 to TRBJ2-4, with 9 bases that match TRBD1. Germline CDR1 is SGHAT and CDR2 is FQNNGV. The CDR3 loop spans 13 amino acids. Trimming cost V 8 bases and J 4 bases; bases outside gene matches: 3. The CDR3 DNA follows: TGTGCCAGCTGGGACAGGGTTAAAAACATTCAGTACTTC. Translating it yields CASWDRVKNIQYF.

This chain joins TRBV28 and TRBJ1-2; D unclear. This CDR3 is built from 13 residues. Germline-derived CDR1 and CDR2 are MDHEN and SYDVKM. The V end was cut by 7 bases, the J end by 8 bases, with 17 bases between. As DNA, the CDR3 is TGTGCCAGCACTCTAAGGGTACCGGGAGGCTACACCTTC. Amino acid sequence: CASTLRVPGGYTF.

This clone was seen only a few times. The J gene is TRBJ1-5, the V gene TRBV12-5; a weak D match, TRBD1 (6 bases). Germline CDR1 and CDR2: LGHNT and FRNRAP. Between the trimmed V and J ends, which lost 7 bases and 2 bases, there was a span of 15 bases. The CDR3 runs 15 residues. CDR3: CASARGGRGNQPQHF. CDR3 sequence (DNA): TGTGCTAGTGCCCGAGGGGGTAGGGGCAATCAGCCCCAGCATTTT.

DNA of the CDR3: TGTGCCAGCAGCGAGACAGTCCAATATAATTCACCCCTCCACTTT. This gives the protein CASSETVQYNSPLHF. V is TRBV4-2 and J is TRBJ1-6; a weak D match, TRBD1 (5 bases). Between the trimmed V and J ends, which lost 5 bases and 4 bases, there was a span of 12 bases. Germline V gives CDR1 LGHNA, CDR2 YNFKEQ. The CDR3 spans 15 residues.

This chain joins TRBV10-1 and TRBJ2-1, with 14 nucleotides matching TRBD2. Per the germline V gene, CDR1 is WNHNN and CDR2 is SYGVQD (reference sequence). The ends lost 4 bases at V and 7 bases at J; junction bases unmatched: 6. The CDR3 is 16 residues long. This CDR3 is CASSAGTSGRGNEQFF. DNA of the CDR3: TGCGCCAGCAGTGCTGGGACTAGCGGGAGAGGTAATGAGCAGTTCTTC.

The rearrangement joins TRBV4-1 to TRBJ1-6; 9 nucleotides match TRBD1. CDR1 is MGHRA, CDR2 YSYEKL, per germline. The CDR3 is 17 residues long. J lost 7 bases, V lost 2 bases, and 9 bases had no gene match. The CDR3 DNA is TGCGCCAGCAGCCAATTTTCCCGGGACAGGGTGAATTCACCCCTCCACTTT. Protein sequence: CASSQFSRDRVNSPLHF.

This clone was counted only a few times. The chain couples TRBV2 to TRBJ1-5, with a possible D match to TRBD1 (6 bases). The length of the CDR3 is 15 residues. Trimming took off 4 bases at V and 2 bases at J, with 12 bases between the two ends. CDR1 SNHLY and CDR2 FYNNEI come from the germline V gene. Here the CDR3 reads CASSGGGRRNQPQHF. The CDR3 DNA reads TGTGCCAGCAGTGGGGGGGGCCGGCGCAATCAGCCCCAGCATTTT.

The chain is built from TRBV9 and TRBJ1-6; no clear D gene. The CDR3 is 13 residues long. Per germline, CDR1 SGDLS and CDR2 YYNGEE. V lost 0 bases and J lost 8, with 6 bases in between. The CDR3 reads CASSVAADSPLHF. CDR3 coding DNA: TGTGCCAGCAGCGTAGCGGCGGATTCACCCCTCCACTTT. The full variable domain, in which reference TRBV9 and TRBJ1-6 provide the parts outside the CDR3, is DSGVTQTPKHLITATGQRVTLRCSPRSGDLSVYWYQQSLDQGLQFLIQYYNGEERAKGNILERFSAQQFPDLHSELNLSSLELGDSALYFCASSVAADSPLHFGNGTRLTVT.

This clone was detected only once. This rearrangement joins TRBV7-9 to TRBJ1-6; D may be TRBD1 (5 bases). This CDR3 contains 14 residues. V was pared by 4 bases and J by 10 bases, with 14 bases between. Germline-derived CDR1 and CDR2 are SEHNR and FQNEAQ (reference sequence). The CDR3 nucleotides are TGTGCCAGCAGCTCCGAAAGGGGTACCTCACCCCTCCACTTT. This translates into CASSSERGTSPLHF.

This chain links TRBV10-2 with TRBJ2-7; TRBD2 matches at 13 bases. CDR1 is WSHSY, CDR2 SAAADI, per germline. J gave up 4 bases and V 6 bases, and 6 bases lay outside the gene matches. CDR3 length: 15 amino acids. CDR3 amino acids: CASSRTSGGGYEQYF. In nucleotides, the CDR3 is TGCGCCAGCAGCCGGACTAGCGGGGGAGGGTACGAGCAGTACTTC.

Here the CDR3 DNA reads TGTGCCAGCAGCGTAGGAATGGGGGCAGCTTACGAGCAGTACTTC. It encodes CASSVGMGAAYEQYF. The chain couples TRBV9 to TRBJ2-7; D possibly corresponds to TRBD1 (6 bases). Trimming cost V 0 bases and J 4 bases, with 14 bases left between them. Germline-derived CDR1 and CDR2 are SGDLS and YYNGEE. CDR3 length: 15 amino acids. Full variable domain (missing parts from reference TRBV9 and TRBJ2-7): DSGVTQTPKHLITATGQRVTLRCSPRSGDLSVYWYQQSLDQGLQFLIQYYNGEERAKGNILERFSAQQFPDLHSELNLSSLELGDSALYFCASSVGMGAAYEQYFGPGTRLTVT.

The genes are TRBV12-5 and TRBJ2-7; D possibly corresponds to TRBD2 (7 bases). The germline V gene has CDR1 LGHNT and CDR2 FRNRAP. This CDR3 spans 13 amino acids. V shed 6 bases and J shed 5 bases, with 14 bases lying between them. CDR3 DNA: TGTGCTAGTGGCGCCTCCGGGGGGCACGAGCAGTACTTC. Amino acids: CASGASGGHEQYF.

This rearrangement joins TRBV27 to TRBJ1-5, with 8 bases identical to TRBD1. Germline V gene lookup returns CDR1 MNHEY and CDR2 SMNVEV (reference sequence). V lost 10 bases to trimming and J lost 3 bases; unmatched junction nucleotides: 11. CDR3 size: 15 residues. CDR3 region: CATKQGQGTNQPQHF. The CDR3 bases are TGTGCCACCAAACAAGGACAGGGCACCAATCAGCCCCAGCATTTT.

This chain links TRBV18 with TRBJ2-6, with TRBD1 matching 7 bases. CDR1 is KGHSH, CDR2 LQKENI, per germline. Trimming at V came to 3 bases and at J to 0 bases, leaving 11 bases not matched to a gene. The CDR3 is made up of 19 amino acids. The CDR3 coding sequence is TGTGCCAGCTCACCCCTCCGGGACAGTTTGCCCTCTGGGGCCAACGTCCTGACTTTC. This gives the protein CASSPLRDSLPSGANVLTF.

V and J are TRBV7-3 and TRBJ1-1; 7 nucleotides align to TRBD1. The CDR3 has 14 residues. Germline CDR1 reads SGHTA; CDR2 reads FQGTGA. The V gene end was trimmed by 6 bases and the J gene end by 1 base; junction bases not matched to a gene: 5. The CDR3 DNA sequence: TGTGCCAGCAGACCGGGACAGTCGAACACTGAAGCTTTCTTT. Protein product: CASRPGQSNTEAFF.

The V and J genes are TRBV12-3 or TRBV12-4 and TRBJ1-1, with D possibly TRBD1 on 6 matching bases. V was trimmed by 9 bases and J by 0 bases, leaving 11 bases between them. The CDR3 length is 13 residues. DNA for the CDR3: TGTGCCAGTCACGGGACACTGAACACTGAAGCTTTCTTT. It translates to CASHGTLNTEAFF.

V gene TRBV10-2 combines with J gene TRBJ1-6, with unresolved D. V was trimmed by 3 bases and J by 9 bases, leaving 12 bases between them. This CDR3 has 14 amino acids. CDR1 is WSHSY, CDR2 SAAADI, per germline. This CDR3 is CASSDRTAFSPLHF. The CDR3 DNA sequence: TGCGCCAGCAGTGACAGGACTGCGTTTTCACCCCTCCACTTT.

The table lists this clone with a few counts. The rearrangement uses TRBV28 and TRBJ1-2, with 8 bases lining up with TRBD1. V lost 6 bases, J lost 2 bases, and 5 bases stayed unmatched. This CDR3 contains 14 residues. Germline assignment: CDR1 MDHEN and CDR2 SYDVKM. Written as DNA, the CDR3 is TGTGCCAGCAGATTCAGGGGGCGCAACTATGGCTACACCTTC. Amino acids: CASRFRGRNYGYTF.

The V call is TRBV30, the J call TRBJ2-3; unclear D gene. The V end lost 0 bases, the J end lost 2 bases, and 9 bases lay between the germline ends. From germline, CDR1 is GTSNPN and CDR2 SVGIG (reference sequence). The CDR3 runs to 14 residues. The CDR3 nucleotides read TGTGCCTGGAGTGTACGTCAGTCCACAGATACGCAGTATTTT. This codes for CAWSVRQSTDTQYF.

The chain couples TRBV12-3 or TRBV12-4 to TRBJ2-5, with TRBD1 matching 7 bases. With 5 bases clipped from V and 5 bases from J, the junction kept 5 bases outside the gene matches. CDR3 size: 13 residues. The CDR3 DNA sequence: TGTGCCAGCAGTCCTGGGACAGTGGAGACCCAGTACTTC. Translating it yields CASSPGTVETQYF.

The rearrangement links TRBV2 to TRBJ2-5; 9 bases fit TRBD1. J was trimmed by 6 bases and V by 4 bases; bases with no gene match: 9. The CDR3 has 15 residues. The V gene's germline CDR1 is SNHLY and CDR2 FYNNEI. The CDR3 protein is CASSVEQGQGKTQYF. DNA of the CDR3: TGTGCCAGCAGTGTCGAACAGGGACAGGGAAAGACCCAGTACTTC.

The CDR3 DNA follows: TGTGCCAGCAGTTTTCCGGACAGAATGAACACTGAAGCTTTCTTT. Protein product: CASSFPDRMNTEAFF. The rearrangement links TRBV28 to TRBJ1-1; D perhaps matches TRBD1 (6 bases). V was shortened by 3 bases and J by 0 bases, with 11 bases between the two germline ends. The germline V gene has CDR1 MDHEN and CDR2 SYDVKM. There are 15 residues in the CDR3.

The chain combines TRBV10-2 with TRBJ2-2, with 12 bases lining up with TRBD2. The V and J ends lost 6 bases and 1 base, in that order; junction bases with no gene match: 0. The CDR3 has 15 amino acids. CDR1 is WSHSY and CDR2 is SAAADI in the germline V gene. The CDR3 DNA reads TGCGCCAGCAGACTAGCGGGGGGGAACACCGGGGAGCTGTTTTTT. Translated, it gives CASRLAGGNTGELFF.

The gene calls are TRBV27 and TRBJ2-7; perhaps TRBD1 as D (5 bases). The V end lost 5 bases, the J end lost 2 bases, and 16 bases lay between the germline ends. Germline V gene lookup returns CDR1 MNHEY and CDR2 SMNVEV (reference sequence). The CDR3 covers 15 residues. The CDR3: CASSPTAGHTYEQYF. Written as DNA, the CDR3 is TGTGCCAGCAGTCCCACCGCAGGGCACACCTACGAGCAGTACTTC.

The V call is TRBV11-2, the J call TRBJ2-6; 7 bases agree with TRBD1. CDR3 length: 17 amino acids. Germline V gene lookup returns CDR1 SGHAT and CDR2 FQNNGV. Trimming removed 6 bases from V and 5 bases from J; junction bases left unmatched: 13. The CDR3 DNA is TGTGCCAGCAGACCCGACAGGGCCGTCTTACGGGCCAACGTCCTGACTTTC. This codes for CASRPDRAVLRANVLTF.

V gene TRBV6-5 combines with J gene TRBJ1-1; D might be TRBD1 (6 bases). Germline CDR1 and CDR2: MNHEY and SVGAGI. The V gene lost 6 bases and the J gene lost 0 bases, with 11 bases spanning the gap. This CDR3 spans 14 amino acids. CDR3 sequence: CASRRTALNTEAFF. In DNA form, the CDR3 reads TGTGCCAGCAGGCGGACAGCCTTGAACACTGAAGCTTTCTTT.

As to this clone: The identical CDR3 is also encoded by other nucleotide sequences in the sample. This chain connects TRBV18 to TRBJ1-2; no firm D call. Looked up from germline, CDR1 is KGHSH and CDR2 is LQKENI. This CDR3 spans 15 amino acids. The V gene lost 6 bases and the J gene lost 4 bases, with 18 bases spanning the gap. The DNA of the CDR3 is TGTGCCAGCTCGCCATCACAGCTATCCCCCTATGGCTACACCTTC. Translated: CASSPSQLSPYGYTF.